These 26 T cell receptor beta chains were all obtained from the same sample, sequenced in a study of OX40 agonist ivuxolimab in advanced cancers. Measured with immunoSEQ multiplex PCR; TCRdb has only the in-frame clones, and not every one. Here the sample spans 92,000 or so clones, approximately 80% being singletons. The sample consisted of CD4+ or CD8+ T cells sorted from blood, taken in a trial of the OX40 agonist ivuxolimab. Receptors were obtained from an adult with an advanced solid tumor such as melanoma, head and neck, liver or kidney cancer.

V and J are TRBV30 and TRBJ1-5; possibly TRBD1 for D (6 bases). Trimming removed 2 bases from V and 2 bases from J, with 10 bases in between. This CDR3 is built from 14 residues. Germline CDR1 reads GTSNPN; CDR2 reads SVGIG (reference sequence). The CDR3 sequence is CAWSQQGGNQPQHF. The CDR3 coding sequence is TGTGCCTGGAGTCAACAGGGAGGCAATCAGCCCCAGCATTTT.

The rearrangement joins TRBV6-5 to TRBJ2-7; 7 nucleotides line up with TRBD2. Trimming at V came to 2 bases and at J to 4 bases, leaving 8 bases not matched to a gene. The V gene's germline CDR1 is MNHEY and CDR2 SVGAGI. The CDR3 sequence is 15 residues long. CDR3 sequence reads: CASSYVGGPAYEQYF. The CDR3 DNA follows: TGTGCCAGCAGTTACGTGGGAGGGCCGGCTTACGAGCAGTACTTC.

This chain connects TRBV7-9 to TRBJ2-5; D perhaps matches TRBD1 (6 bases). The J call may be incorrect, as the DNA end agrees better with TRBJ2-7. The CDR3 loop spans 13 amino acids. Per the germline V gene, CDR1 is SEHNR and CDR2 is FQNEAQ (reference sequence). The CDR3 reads CASSMDSSYEQYF. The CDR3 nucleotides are TGTGCCAGCAGCATGGACAGCTCCTACGAGCAGTACTTC.

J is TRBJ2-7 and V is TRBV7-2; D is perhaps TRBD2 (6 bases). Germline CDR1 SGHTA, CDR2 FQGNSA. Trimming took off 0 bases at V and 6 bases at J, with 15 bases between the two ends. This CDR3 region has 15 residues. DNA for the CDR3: TGTGCCAGCAGCTTAGCCAGCGGGTCCCGGGGCGAGCAGTACTTC. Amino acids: CASSLASGSRGEQYF.

The CDR3 sequence: CASSHRQGGPQHF. CDR3 nucleotides: TGTGCCAGCAGCCACCGACAGGGCGGGCCCCAGCATTTT. The chain employs TRBV14 and TRBJ1-5; 7 bases map to TRBD1. V dropped 3 bases and J dropped 9; count of bases not matched to a gene: 5. CDR1 and CDR2 from the germline V gene are SGHDN and FVKESK. CDR3 length: 13 residues.

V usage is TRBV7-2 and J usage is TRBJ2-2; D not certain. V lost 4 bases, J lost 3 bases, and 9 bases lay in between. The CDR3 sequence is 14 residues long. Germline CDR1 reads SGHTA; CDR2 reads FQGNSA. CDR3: CASSSYQDTGELFF. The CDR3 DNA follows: TGTGCCAGCAGCTCCTACCAGGACACCGGGGAGCTGTTTTTT.

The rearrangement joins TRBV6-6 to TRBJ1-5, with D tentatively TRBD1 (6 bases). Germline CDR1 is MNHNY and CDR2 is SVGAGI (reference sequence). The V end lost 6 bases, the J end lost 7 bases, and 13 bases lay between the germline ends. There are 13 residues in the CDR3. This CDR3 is CASRRTVNQPQHF. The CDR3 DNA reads TGTGCCAGCAGAAGGACAGTCAACCAGCCCCAGCATTTT.

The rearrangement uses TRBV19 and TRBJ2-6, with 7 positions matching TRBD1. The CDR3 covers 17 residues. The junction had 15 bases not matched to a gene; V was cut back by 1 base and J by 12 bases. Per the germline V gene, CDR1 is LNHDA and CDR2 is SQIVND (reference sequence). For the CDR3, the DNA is TGTGCCAGTAGTATAGTACAGGGGACAACGAACGGAGGCGTCCTGACTTTC. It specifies CASSIVQGTTNGGVLTF. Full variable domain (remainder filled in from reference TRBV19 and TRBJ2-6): DGGITQSPKYLFRKEGQNVTLSCEQNLNHDAMYWYRQDPGQGLRLIYYSQIVNDFQKGDIAEGYSVSREKKESFPLTVTSAQKNPTAFYLCASSIVQGTTNGGVLTFGAGSRLTVL.

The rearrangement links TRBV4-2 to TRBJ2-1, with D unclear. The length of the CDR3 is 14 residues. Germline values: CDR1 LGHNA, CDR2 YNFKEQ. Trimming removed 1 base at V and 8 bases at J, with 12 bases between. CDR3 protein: CASSQVGLGDEQFF. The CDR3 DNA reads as TGTGCCAGCAGCCAAGTCGGGCTTGGCGATGAGCAGTTCTTC.

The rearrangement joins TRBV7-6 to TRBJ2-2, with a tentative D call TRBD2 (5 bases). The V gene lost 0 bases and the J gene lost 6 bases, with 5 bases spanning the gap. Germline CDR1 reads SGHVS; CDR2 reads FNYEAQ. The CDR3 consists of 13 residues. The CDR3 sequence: CASSLASAGELFF. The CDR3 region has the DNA TGTGCCAGCAGCTTAGCTAGCGCCGGGGAGCTGTTTTTT.

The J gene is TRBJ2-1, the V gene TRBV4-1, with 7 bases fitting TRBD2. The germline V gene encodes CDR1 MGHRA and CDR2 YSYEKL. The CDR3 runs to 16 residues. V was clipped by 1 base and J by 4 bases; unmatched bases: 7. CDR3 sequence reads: CASSQGAGEPYNEQFF. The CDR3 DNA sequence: TGCGCCAGCAGCCAAGGTGCGGGGGAGCCATACAATGAGCAGTTCTTC.

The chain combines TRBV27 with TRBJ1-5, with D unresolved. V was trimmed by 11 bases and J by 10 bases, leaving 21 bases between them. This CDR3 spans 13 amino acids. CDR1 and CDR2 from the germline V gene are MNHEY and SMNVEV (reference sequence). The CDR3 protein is CASSLSGPSPQHF. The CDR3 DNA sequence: TGTGCCTCCTCCCTTTCGGGCCCTTCACCCCAGCATTTT.

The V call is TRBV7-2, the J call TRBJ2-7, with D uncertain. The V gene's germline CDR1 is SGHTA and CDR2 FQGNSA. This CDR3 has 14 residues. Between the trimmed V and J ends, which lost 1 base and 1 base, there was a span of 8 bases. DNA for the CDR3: TGTGCCAGCAGCTTAGTTGGCAGTTCCTACGAGCAGTACTTC. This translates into CASSLVGSSYEQYF. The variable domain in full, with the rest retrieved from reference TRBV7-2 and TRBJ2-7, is GAGVSQSPSNKVTEKGKDVELRCDPISGHTALYWYRQSLGQGLEFLIYFQGNSAPDKSGLPSDRFSAERTGGSVSTLTIQRTQQEDSAVYLCASSLVGSSYEQYFGPGTRLTVT.

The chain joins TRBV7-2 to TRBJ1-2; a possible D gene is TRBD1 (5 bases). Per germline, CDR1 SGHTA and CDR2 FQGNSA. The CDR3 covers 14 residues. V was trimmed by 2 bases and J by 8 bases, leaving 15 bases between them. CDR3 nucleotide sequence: TGTGCCAGCAGCTTAATCTCAGGGCCCAGAGGCTACACCTTC. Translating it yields CASSLISGPRGYTF. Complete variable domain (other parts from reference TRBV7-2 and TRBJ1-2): GAGVSQSPSNKVTEKGKDVELRCDPISGHTALYWYRQSLGQGLEFLIYFQGNSAPDKSGLPSDRFSAERTGGSVSTLTIQRTQQEDSAVYLCASSLISGPRGYTFGSGTRLTVV.

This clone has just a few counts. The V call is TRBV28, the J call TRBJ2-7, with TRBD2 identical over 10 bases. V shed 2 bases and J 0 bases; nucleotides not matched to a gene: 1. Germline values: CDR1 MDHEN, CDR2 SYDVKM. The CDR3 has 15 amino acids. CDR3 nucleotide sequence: TGTGCCAGCAGTTTACGACTAGCGGGCTCCTACGAGCAGTACTTC. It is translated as CASSLRLAGSYEQYF. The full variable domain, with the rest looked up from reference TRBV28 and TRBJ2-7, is DVKVTQSSRYLVKRTGEKVFLECVQDMDHENMFWYRQDPGLGLRLIYFSYDVKMKEKGDIPEGYSVSREKKERFSLILESASTNQTSMYLCASSLRLAGSYEQYFGPGTRLTVT.

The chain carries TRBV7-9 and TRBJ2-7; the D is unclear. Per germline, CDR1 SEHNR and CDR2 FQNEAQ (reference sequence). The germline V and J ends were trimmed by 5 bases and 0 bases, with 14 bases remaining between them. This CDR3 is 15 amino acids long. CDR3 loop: CASSPTRVSSYEQYF. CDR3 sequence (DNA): TGTGCCAGCAGCCCGACCCGGGTCAGCTCCTACGAGCAGTACTTC.

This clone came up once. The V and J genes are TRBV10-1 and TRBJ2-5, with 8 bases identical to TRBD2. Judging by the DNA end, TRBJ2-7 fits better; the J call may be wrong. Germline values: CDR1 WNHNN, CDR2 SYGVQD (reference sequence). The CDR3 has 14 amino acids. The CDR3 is CASSGSGNSGEQYF. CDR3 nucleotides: TGCGCCAGCAGTGGTAGCGGGAACTCTGGCGAGCAGTACTTC.

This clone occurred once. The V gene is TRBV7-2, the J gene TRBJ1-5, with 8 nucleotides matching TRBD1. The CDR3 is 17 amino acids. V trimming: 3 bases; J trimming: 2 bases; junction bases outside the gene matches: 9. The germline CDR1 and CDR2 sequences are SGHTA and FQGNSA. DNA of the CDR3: TGTGCCAGCAGCTTCCAGGGGGCGGATAAGGGCAATCAGCCCCAGCATTTT. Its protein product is CASSFQGADKGNQPQHF.

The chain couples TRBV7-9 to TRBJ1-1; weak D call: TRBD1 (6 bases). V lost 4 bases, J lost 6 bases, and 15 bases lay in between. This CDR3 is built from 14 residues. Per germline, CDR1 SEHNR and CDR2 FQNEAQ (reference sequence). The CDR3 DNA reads TGTGCCAGCAGCTCCAGGATCGGGACACCTGAAGCTTTCTTT. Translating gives CASSSRIGTPEAFF.

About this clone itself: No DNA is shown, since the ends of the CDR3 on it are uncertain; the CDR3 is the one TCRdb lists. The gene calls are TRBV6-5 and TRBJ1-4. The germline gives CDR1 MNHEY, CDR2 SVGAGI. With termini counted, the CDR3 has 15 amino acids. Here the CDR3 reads CASSSGPATNEKLFF.

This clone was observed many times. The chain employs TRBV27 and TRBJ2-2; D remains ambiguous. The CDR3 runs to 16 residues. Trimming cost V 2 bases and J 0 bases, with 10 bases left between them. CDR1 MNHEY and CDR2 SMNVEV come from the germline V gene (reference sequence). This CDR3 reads CASSLPATPNTGELFF. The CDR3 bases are TGTGCCAGCAGTTTACCTGCGACTCCGAACACCGGGGAGCTGTTTTTT.

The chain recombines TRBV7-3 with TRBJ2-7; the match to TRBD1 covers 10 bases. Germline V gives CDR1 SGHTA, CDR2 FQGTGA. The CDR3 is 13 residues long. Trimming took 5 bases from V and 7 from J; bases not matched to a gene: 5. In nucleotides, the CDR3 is TGTGCCAGCAGCGCCCGGGACAGGGGAGAGCAGTACTTC. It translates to CASSARDRGEQYF.

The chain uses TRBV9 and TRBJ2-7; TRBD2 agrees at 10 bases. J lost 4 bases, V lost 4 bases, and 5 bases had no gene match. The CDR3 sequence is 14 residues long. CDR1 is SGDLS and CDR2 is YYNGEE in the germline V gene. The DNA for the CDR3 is TGTGCCAGCAGCCCTAGCGGGAGTCAGTACGAGCAGTACTTC. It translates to CASSPSGSQYEQYF.

The CDR3 bases are TGTGCCAGCAGTACAGTTGGCAACACTGAAGCTTTCTTT. This codes for CASSTVGNTEAFF. The chain uses TRBV2 and TRBJ1-1; D not certain. The germline V gene has CDR1 SNHLY and CDR2 FYNNEI. The V end was cut by 5 bases, the J end by 2 bases, with 9 bases between. The CDR3 runs 13 residues.

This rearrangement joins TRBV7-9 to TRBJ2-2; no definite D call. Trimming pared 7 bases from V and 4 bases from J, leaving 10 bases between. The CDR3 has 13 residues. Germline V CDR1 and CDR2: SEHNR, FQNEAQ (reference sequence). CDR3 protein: CASTSSSTGELFF. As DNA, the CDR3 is TGTGCCAGCACCTCCTCAAGCACCGGGGAGCTGTTTTTT.

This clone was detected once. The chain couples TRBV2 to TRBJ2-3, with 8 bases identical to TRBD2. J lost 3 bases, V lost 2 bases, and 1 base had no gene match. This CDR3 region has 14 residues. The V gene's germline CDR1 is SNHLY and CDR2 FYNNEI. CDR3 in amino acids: CASSERGGTDTQYF. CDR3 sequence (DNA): TGTGCCAGCAGTGAACGGGGGGGAACAGATACGCAGTATTTT.